One T cell receptor beta chain is described in this entry. Germline V CDR1 and CDR2: SGHTA, FQGNSA. The CDR3 runs 15 residues. V dropped 5 bases and J dropped 6 bases, with 19 bases sitting between them. This entry comes from a study of T-cell reconstitution after alpha-beta-depleted transplantation in children. It was with unique molecular identifiers that the TCRbeta library was prepared. Each CDR3 protein is one row after TCRdb ran MiXCR on the PCR reads. Of around 960,000 distinct CDR3 sequences listed, about 29% are singletons. This receptor was taken from a boy in the first two years of life who had a stem cell transplant for SCID, so the T cells may come from the graft donor. The sequences come from PBMCs, mostly from graft donor cells, collected 360 days after TCRalphabeta/CD19-depleted stem cell transplant. V usage is TRBV7-2 and J usage is TRBJ1-2; perhaps TRBD1 as D (6 bases). CDR3 sequence (DNA): TGTGCCAGCAGCGGGAACAGGGATTTACGCCATGGCTACACCTTC. Translated, it gives CASSGNRDLRHGYTF.